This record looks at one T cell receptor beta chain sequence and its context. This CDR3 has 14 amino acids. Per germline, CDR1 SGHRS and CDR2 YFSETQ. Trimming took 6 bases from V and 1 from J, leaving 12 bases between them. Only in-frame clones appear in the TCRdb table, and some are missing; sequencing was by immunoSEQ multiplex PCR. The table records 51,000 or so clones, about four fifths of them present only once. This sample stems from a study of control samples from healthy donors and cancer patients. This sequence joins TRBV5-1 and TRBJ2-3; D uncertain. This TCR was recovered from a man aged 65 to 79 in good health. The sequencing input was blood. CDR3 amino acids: CASTPLQGTDTQYF. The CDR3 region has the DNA TGCGCCAGCACCCCTTTGCAAGGCACAGATACGCAGTATTTT.